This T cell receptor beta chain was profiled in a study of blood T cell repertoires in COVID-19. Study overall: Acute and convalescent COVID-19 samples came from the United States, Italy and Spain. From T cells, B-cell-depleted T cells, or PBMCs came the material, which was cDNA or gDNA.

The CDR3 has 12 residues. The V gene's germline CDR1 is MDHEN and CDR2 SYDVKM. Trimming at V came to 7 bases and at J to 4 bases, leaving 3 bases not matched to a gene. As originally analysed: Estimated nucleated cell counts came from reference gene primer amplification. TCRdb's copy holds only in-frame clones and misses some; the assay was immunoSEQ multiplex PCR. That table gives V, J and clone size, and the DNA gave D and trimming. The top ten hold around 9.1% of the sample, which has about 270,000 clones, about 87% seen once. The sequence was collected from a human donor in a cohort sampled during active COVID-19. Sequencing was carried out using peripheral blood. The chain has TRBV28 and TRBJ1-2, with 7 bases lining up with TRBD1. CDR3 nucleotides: TGTGCCAGCAAACGGGACAGCTATGGCTACACCTTC. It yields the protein CASKRDSYGYTF.